These 11 T cell receptor beta chains were all obtained from the same sample, sequenced in a study of blood T cell repertoires in COVID-19. The assay was immunoSEQ multiplex PCR, and TCRdb's table has in-frame clones only and misses some. Here the sample spans 310,000 or so clones, about nine tenths being singletons. Sequenced material: peripheral blood. These receptors were obtained from a man aged 45-65 years with active or convalescent COVID-19.

The chain couples TRBV30 to TRBJ2-7; a possible D gene is TRBD2 (7 bases). The V gene lost 1 base and the J gene lost 6 bases, with 10 bases spanning the gap. The germline gives CDR1 GTSNPN, CDR2 SVGIG (reference sequence). The CDR3 contains 12 residues. The CDR3 here is CAWSGGGREQYF. Here the CDR3 DNA reads TGTGCCTGGAGTGGGGGGGGGCGCGAGCAGTACTTC.

This clone was seen only a few times. Other DNA sequences in the same sample also yield this CDR3. The chain is built from TRBV28 and TRBJ1-3, with D hard to call. This CDR3 is 12 amino acids long. The V gene lost 6 bases and the J gene lost 0 bases, with 3 bases spanning the gap. Per the germline V gene, CDR1 is MDHEN and CDR2 is SYDVKM. CDR3 protein: CASSHSGNTIYF. DNA of the CDR3: TGTGCCAGCAGCCACTCTGGAAACACCATATATTTT.

The chain is built from TRBV9 and TRBJ2-1; 10 positions agree with TRBD2. V trimming: 4 bases; J trimming: 7 bases; junction bases outside the gene matches: 8. The germline V gene encodes CDR1 SGDLS and CDR2 YYNGEE. The CDR3 runs to 15 residues. The CDR3 protein is CASSTSAGGRNEQFF. In DNA, the CDR3 is TGTGCCAGCAGCACGTCAGCGGGGGGGAGGAATGAGCAGTTCTTC.

This sequence joins TRBV6-1 and TRBJ2-2, with unresolved D. The CDR3 covers 14 residues. The V gene's germline CDR1 is MNHNS and CDR2 SASEGT. Deletions cut 1 base from V and 7 bases from J, with 10 bases between. Here the CDR3 DNA reads TGTGCCAGCAGTGAAGGGTCGGTGAGCGGGGAGCTGTTTTTT. It translates to CASSEGSVSGELFF.

This clone was counted only a few times. V is TRBV4-1 and J is TRBJ2-1; D is undetermined. The V gene's germline CDR1 is MGHRA and CDR2 YSYEKL. This CDR3 is 16 amino acids long. Trimming left V 4 bases short and J 9 bases short, with 22 bases between. CDR3 protein: CASSPQGLLSEGEQFF. DNA for the CDR3: TGCGCCAGCAGCCCACAAGGTTTACTGAGCGAAGGTGAGCAGTTCTTC.

The chain couples TRBV3-1 (or the pseudogene TRBV3-2) to TRBJ2-7; 8 nucleotides agree with TRBD1. Germline lookup yields CDR1 LGHDT and CDR2 YNNKEL (reference sequence). V dropped 2 bases and J dropped 2; count of bases not matched to a gene: 8. CDR3 size: 16 residues. The CDR3 loop reads CASSQTLTGGAYEQYF. CDR3 bases: TGTGCCAGCAGCCAAACTTTAACAGGGGGAGCCTACGAGCAGTACTTC.

The chain links TRBV5-8 to TRBJ2-7; D possibly corresponds to TRBD2 (6 bases). V dropped 3 bases and J dropped 6 bases, with 19 bases sitting between them. This CDR3 contains 15 residues. Per germline, CDR1 SGHTS and CDR2 YDEGEE. The CDR3 sequence: CASSSLLGGTTEQYF. CDR3 DNA: TGTGCCAGCAGCTCACTCCTGGGGGGAACCACCGAGCAGTACTTC.

The rearrangement joins TRBV10-3 to TRBJ2-1; 15 bases agree with TRBD2. CDR3 length: 20 residues. Per the germline V gene, CDR1 is ENHRY and CDR2 is SYGVKD. V lost 0 bases, J lost 0 bases, and 6 bases stayed unmatched. In DNA form, the CDR3 reads TGTGCCATCAGTGAGTCGCCGGGACTAGCGGGGGGAAGCTCCTACAATGAGCAGTTCTTC. Its protein product is CAISESPGLAGGSSYNEQFF.

V and J are TRBV5-1 and TRBJ2-7; TRBD1 matches at 8 bases. V lost 1 base and J lost 5; bases outside the gene matches: 8. The CDR3 is 15 residues long. Germline CDR1 is SGHRS and CDR2 is YFSETQ. The CDR3 sequence: CASSLLVRGQDEQYF. The CDR3 region has the DNA TGCGCCAGCAGCTTGCTAGTCAGGGGGCAGGACGAGCAGTACTTC.

The table lists this clone with a few counts. The chain has TRBV28 and TRBJ1-5, with D unresolved. The CDR3 extends over 14 amino acids. The germline gives CDR1 MDHEN, CDR2 SYDVKM. The V gene lost 6 bases and the J gene lost 3 bases, with 12 bases spanning the gap. The CDR3, as DNA: TGTGCCAGCAGACCCGGACTCTACAATCAGCCCCAGCATTTT. It codes for CASRPGLYNQPQHF.

The chain carries TRBV4-2 and TRBJ2-7; D perhaps matches TRBD1 (5 bases). The germline V gene encodes CDR1 LGHNA and CDR2 YNFKEQ. The CDR3 has 14 residues. The V gene lost 1 base and the J gene lost 2 bases, with 9 bases spanning the gap. The CDR3 region is CASSQAQGPYEQYF. CDR3 sequence (DNA): TGTGCCAGCAGCCAAGCCCAGGGCCCCTACGAGCAGTACTTC.